This TCR beta chain comes out of a study of T cell responses to AZD1222 COVID-19 vaccine. Whole-study findings and limits: Among the donors, most were white British and more were female, and clonal diversity was possibly underestimated. As reported, nearly half of all spike-specific TCRs target variant regions that are unmutated. Recipients of two AZD1222 doses showed rising Spike-specific TCR breadth and depth.

Researchers grouped second doses given at about 4 or about 12 weeks into one pool. As to this clone: Its antigen remains unidentified.

The protocol was immunoSEQ multiplex PCR, while the TCRdb copy is restricted to in-frame clones and leaves out a portion. Of around 150,000 clones in the sample, 92% were seen once. The CDR3 is made up of 15 amino acids. Germline V gives CDR1 GTSNPN, CDR2 SVGIG (reference sequence). J lost 2 bases, V lost 7 bases, and 11 bases had no gene match. The sequence was obtained from an adult who received the AZD1222 COVID-19 vaccine. The chain recombines TRBV30 with TRBJ1-2; 9 nucleotides agree with TRBD1. Material: peripheral blood, obtained 28 days after the second AZD1222 dose. Written as DNA, the CDR3 is TGTGCCTCGTCCCGGGACAGGGTCCGGAACTATGGCTACACCTTC. Protein sequence: CASSRDRVRNYGYTF. Variable domain in full (rest from reference TRBV30 and TRBJ1-2): SQTIHQWPATLVQPVGSPLSLECTVEGTSNPNLYWYRQAAGRGLQLLFYSVGIGQISSEVPQNLSASRPQDRQFILSSKKLLLSDSGFYLCASSRDRVRNYGYTFGSGTRLTVV.